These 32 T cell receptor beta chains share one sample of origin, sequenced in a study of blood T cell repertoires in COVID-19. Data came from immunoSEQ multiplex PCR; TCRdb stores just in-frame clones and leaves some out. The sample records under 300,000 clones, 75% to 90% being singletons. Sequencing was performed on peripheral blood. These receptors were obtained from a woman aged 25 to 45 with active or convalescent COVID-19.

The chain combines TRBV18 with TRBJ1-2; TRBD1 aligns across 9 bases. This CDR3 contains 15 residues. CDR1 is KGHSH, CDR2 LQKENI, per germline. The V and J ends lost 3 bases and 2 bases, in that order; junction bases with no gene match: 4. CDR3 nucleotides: TGTGCCAGCTCACCGGGACAGGGTTCGAACTATGGCTACACCTTC. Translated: CASSPGQGSNYGYTF. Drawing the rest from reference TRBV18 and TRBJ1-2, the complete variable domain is NAGVMQNPRHLVRRRGQEARLRCSPMKGHSHVYWYRQLPEEGLKFMVYLQKENIIDESGMPKERFSAEFPKEGPSILRIQQVVRGDSAAYFCASSPGQGSNYGYTFGSGTRLTVV.

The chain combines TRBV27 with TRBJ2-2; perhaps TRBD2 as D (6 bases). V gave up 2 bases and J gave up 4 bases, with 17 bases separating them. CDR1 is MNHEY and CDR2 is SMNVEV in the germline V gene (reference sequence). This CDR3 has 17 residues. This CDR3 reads CASSLGDGTGATGELFF. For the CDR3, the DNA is TGTGCCAGCAGTTTAGGGGACGGGACGGGAGCCACCGGGGAGCTGTTTTTT.

CDR3 sequence: CASSPRLHTDTQYF. The CDR3 DNA sequence: TGCGCCAGCAGCCCTCGACTTCACACAGATACGCAGTATTTT. This chain uses TRBV4-1 with TRBJ2-3; D unclear. Germline assignment: CDR1 MGHRA and CDR2 YSYEKL. The length of the CDR3 is 14 residues. The V gene lost 4 bases and the J gene lost 2 bases, with 10 bases spanning the gap.

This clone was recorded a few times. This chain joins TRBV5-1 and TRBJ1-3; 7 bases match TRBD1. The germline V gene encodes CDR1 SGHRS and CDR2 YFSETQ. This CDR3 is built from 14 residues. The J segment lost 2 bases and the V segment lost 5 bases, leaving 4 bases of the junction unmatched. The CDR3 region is CASRAQGAGNTIYF. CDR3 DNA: TGCGCCAGCAGAGCTCAGGGGGCTGGAAACACCATATATTTT.

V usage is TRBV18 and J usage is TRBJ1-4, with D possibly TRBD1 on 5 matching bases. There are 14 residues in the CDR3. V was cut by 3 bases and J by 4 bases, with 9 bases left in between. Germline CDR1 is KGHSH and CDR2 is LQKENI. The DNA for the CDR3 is TGTGCCAGCTCACCCTACCAGGGTAATGAAAAACTGTTTTTT. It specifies CASSPYQGNEKLFF.

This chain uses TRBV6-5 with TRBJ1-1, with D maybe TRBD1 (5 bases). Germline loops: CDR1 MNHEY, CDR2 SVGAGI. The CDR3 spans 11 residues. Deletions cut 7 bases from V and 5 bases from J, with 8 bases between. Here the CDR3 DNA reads TGTGCCAGCATGGGGCGGACTGAAGCTTTCTTT. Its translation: CASMGRTEAFF.

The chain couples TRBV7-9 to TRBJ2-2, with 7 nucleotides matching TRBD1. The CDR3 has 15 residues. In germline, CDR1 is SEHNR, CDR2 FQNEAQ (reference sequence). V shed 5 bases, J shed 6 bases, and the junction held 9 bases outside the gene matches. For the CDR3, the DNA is TGTGCCAGCAGCAACAAAGACAGGGCGGCCGGGGAGCTGTTTTTT. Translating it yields CASSNKDRAAGELFF.

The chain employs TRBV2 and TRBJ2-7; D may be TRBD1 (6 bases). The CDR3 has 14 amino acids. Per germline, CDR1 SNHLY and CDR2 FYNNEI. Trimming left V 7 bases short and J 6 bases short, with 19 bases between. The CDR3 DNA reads TGTGCCAGCATGAGGGACCCCCAGGGGAGCGAGCAGTACTTC. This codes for CASMRDPQGSEQYF.

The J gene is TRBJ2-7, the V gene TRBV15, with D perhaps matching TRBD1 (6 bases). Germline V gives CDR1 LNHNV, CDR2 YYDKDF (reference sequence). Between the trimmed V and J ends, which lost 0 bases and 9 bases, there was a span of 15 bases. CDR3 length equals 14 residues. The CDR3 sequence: CATSREGARAGQYF. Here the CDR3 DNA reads TGTGCCACCAGCAGAGAGGGGGCCCGAGCAGGGCAGTACTTC. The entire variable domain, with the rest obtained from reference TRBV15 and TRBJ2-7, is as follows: DAMVIQNPRYQVTQFGKPVTLSCSQTLNHNVMYWYQQKSSQAPKLLFHYYDKDFNNEADTPDNFQSRRPNTSFCFLDIRSPGLGDTAMYLCATSREGARAGQYFGPGTRLTVT.

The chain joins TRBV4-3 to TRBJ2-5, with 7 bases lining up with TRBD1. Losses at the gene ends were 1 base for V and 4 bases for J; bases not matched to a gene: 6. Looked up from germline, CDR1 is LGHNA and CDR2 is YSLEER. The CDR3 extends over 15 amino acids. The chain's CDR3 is CASSQVRGLRETQYF. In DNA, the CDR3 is TGCGCCAGCAGCCAAGTAAGGGGGCTGCGAGAGACCCAGTACTTC.

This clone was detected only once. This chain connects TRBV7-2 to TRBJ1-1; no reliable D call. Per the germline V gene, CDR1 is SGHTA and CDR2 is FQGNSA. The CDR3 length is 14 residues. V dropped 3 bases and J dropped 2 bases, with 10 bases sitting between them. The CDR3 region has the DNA TGTGCCAGCAGCTTGGGCAACATTAACACTGAAGCTTTCTTT. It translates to CASSLGNINTEAFF. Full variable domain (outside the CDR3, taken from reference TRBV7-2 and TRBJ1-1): GAGVSQSPSNKVTEKGKDVELRCDPISGHTALYWYRQSLGQGLEFLIYFQGNSAPDKSGLPSDRFSAERTGGSVSTLTIQRTQQEDSAVYLCASSLGNINTEAFFGQGTRLTVV.

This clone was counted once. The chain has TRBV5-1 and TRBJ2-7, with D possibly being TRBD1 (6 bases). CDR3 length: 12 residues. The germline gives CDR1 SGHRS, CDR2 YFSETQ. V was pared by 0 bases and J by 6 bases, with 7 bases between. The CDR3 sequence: CASSLEGVEQYF. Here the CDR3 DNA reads TGCGCCAGCAGCTTGGAGGGGGTCGAGCAGTACTTC.

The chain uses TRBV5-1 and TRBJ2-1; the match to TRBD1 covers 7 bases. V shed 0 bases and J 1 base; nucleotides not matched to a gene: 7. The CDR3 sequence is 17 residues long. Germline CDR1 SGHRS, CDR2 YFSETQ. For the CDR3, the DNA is TGCGCCAGCAGCTTGGGCAGGGGGACCAGGTCCTACAATGAGCAGTTCTTC. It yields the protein CASSLGRGTRSYNEQFF.

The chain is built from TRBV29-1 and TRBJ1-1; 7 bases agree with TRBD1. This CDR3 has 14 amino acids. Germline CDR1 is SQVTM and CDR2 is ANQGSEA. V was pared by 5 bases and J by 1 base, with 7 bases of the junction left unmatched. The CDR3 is CSVLSWTGNTEAFF. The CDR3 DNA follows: TGCAGCGTTCTGTCCTGGACAGGGAACACTGAAGCTTTCTTT.

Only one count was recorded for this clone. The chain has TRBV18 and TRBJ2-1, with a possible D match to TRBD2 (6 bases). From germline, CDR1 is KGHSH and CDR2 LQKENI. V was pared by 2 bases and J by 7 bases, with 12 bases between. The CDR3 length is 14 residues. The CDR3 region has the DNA TGTGCCAGCTCACCAAGGGACGGGGGTAATGAGCAGTTCTTC. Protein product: CASSPRDGGNEQFF.

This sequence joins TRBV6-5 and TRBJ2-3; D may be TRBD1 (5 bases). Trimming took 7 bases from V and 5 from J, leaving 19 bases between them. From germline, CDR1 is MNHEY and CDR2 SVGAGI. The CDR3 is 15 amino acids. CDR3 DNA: TGTGCCAGCAATCTCAGGGATAAGTGGGGAGATACGCAGTATTTT. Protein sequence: CASNLRDKWGDTQYF.

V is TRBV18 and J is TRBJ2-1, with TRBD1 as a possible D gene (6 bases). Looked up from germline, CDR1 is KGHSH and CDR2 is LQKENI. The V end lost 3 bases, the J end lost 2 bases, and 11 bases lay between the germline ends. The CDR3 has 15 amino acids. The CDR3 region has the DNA TGTGCCAGCTCACCGGGCAGGGGCCCCTACAATGAGCAGTTCTTC. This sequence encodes CASSPGRGPYNEQFF.

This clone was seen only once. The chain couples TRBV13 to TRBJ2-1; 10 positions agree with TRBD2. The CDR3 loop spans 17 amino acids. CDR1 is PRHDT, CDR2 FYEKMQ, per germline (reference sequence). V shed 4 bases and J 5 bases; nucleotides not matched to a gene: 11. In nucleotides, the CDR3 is TGTGCCAGCAGCTCCTCCTTAGCGGGGGGCCCACACAATGAGCAGTTCTTC. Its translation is CASSSSLAGGPHNEQFF. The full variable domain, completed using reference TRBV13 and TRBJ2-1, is AAGVIQSPRHLIKEKRETATLKCYPIPRHDTVYWYQQGPGQDPQFLISFYEKMQSDKGSIPDRFSAQQFSDYHSELNMSSLELGDSALYFCASSSSLAGGPHNEQFFGPGTRLTVL.

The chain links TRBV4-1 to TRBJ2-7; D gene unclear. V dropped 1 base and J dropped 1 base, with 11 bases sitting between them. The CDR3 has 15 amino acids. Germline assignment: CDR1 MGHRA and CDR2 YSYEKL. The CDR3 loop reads CASSQVVTVSYEQYF. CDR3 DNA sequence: TGCGCCAGCAGCCAAGTCGTAACAGTTTCCTACGAGCAGTACTTC.

The CDR3 region has the DNA TGTGCCACCAGCAGAGTCACAGGACCCTACGAGCAGTACTTC. Protein: CATSRVTGPYEQYF. The chain links TRBV15 to TRBJ2-7, with a tentative D call TRBD1 (5 bases). Looked up from germline, CDR1 is LNHNV and CDR2 is YYDKDF (reference sequence). The CDR3 has 14 residues. Deletions cut 1 base from V and 2 bases from J, with 9 bases between.

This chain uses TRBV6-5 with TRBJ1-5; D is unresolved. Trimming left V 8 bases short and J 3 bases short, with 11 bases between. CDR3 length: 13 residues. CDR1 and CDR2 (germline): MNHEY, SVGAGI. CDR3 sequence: CASGPRFNQPQHF. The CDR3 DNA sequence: TGTGCCAGCGGGCCCCGGTTCAATCAGCCCCAGCATTTT.

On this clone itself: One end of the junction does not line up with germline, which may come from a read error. Written as DNA, the CDR3 is TGTGCCAGCAGCTTCCGCCCAAGGGCGACTAGTGAAAAACTGTTTTTT. It translates to CASSFRPRATSEKLFF. This chain joins TRBV7-9 and TRBJ1-4; D unresolved. The CDR3 length is 16 residues. Per germline, CDR1 SEHNR and CDR2 FQNEAQ (reference sequence).

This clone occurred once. The CDR3 loop reads CSASTGTGNEGYTF. The CDR3 DNA reads as TGCAGTGCTAGTACCGGGACAGGGAACGAGGGCTACACCTTC. The V call is TRBV20-1, the J call TRBJ1-2; 9 positions match TRBD1. Germline CDR1 DFQATT, CDR2 SNEGSKA (reference sequence). V trimming: 3 bases; J trimming: 8 bases; junction bases outside the gene matches: 10. CDR3 size: 14 residues.

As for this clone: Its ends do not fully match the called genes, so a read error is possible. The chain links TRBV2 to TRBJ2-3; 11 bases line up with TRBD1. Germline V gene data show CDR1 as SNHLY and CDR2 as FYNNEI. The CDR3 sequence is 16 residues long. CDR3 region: CASSEVGQGATDTQYF. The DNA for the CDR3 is TGTGCCAGCAGCGAAGTCGGACAGGGGGCCACAGATACGCAGTATTTT.

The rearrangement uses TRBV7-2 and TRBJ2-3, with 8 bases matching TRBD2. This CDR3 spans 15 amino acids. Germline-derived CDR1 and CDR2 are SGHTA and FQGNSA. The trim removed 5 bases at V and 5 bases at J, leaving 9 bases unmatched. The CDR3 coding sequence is TGTGCCAGCAGCAAACGGGGGGGCCAGGGAGATACGCAGTATTTT. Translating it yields CASSKRGGQGDTQYF.

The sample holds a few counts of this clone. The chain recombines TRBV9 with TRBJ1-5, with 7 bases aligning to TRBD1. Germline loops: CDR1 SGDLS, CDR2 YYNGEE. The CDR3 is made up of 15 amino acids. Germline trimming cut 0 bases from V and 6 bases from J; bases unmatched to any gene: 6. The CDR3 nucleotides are TGTGCCAGCAGCGTAGATCCGACAGGGAGTCAGCCCCAGCATTTT. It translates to CASSVDPTGSQPQHF.

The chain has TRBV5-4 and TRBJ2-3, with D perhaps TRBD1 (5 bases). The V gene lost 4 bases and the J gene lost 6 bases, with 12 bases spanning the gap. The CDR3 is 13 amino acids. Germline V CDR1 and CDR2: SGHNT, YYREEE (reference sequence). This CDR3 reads CASSTLRGDTQYF. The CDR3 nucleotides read TGTGCCAGCAGCACCCTTAGGGGCGATACGCAGTATTTT. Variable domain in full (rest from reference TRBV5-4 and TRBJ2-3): ETGVTQSPTHLIKTRGQQVTLRCSSQSGHNTVSWYQQALGQGPQFIFQYYREEENGRGNFPPRFSGLQFPNYSSELNVNALELDDSALYLCASSTLRGDTQYFGPGTRLTVL.

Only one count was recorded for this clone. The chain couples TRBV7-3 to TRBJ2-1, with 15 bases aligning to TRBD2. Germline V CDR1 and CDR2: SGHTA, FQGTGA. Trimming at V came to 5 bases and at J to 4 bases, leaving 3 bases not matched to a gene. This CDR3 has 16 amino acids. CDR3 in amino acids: CASSRTSGGAYNEQFF. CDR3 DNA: TGTGCCAGCAGCCGGACTAGCGGGGGGGCGTACAATGAGCAGTTCTTC. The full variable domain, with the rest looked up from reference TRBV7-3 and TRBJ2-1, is GAGVSQTPSNKVTEKGKYVELRCDPISGHTALYWYRQSLGQGPEFLIYFQGTGAADDSGLPNDRFFAVRPEGSVSTLKIQRTERGDSAVYLCASSRTSGGAYNEQFFGPGTRLTVL.

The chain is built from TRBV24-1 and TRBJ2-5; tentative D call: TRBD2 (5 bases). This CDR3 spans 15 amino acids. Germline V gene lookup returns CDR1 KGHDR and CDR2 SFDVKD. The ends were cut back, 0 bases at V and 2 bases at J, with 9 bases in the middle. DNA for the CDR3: TGTGCCACCAGTGATTTGGTGGGAGAGCAAGAGACCCAGTACTTC. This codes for CATSDLVGEQETQYF.

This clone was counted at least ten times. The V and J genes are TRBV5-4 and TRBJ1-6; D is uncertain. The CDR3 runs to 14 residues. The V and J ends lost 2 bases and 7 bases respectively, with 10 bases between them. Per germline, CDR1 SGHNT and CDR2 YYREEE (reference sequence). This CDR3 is CASSFRELNSPLHF. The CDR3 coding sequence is TGTGCCAGCAGCTTCCGGGAACTGAATTCACCCCTCCACTTT.

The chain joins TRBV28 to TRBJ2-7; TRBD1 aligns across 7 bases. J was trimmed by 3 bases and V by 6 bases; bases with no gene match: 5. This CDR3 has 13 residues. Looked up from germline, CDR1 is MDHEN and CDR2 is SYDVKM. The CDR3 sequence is CASRGQSVYEQYF. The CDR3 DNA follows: TGTGCCAGCAGGGGACAGTCCGTCTACGAGCAGTACTTC.

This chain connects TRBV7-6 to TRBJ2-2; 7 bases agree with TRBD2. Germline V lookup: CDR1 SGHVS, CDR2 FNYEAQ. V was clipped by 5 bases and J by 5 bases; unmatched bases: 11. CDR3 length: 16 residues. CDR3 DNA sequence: TGTGCCAGCAGCCCGGTGGGATGGGAGGGGACCGGGGAGCTGTTTTTT. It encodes CASSPVGWEGTGELFF. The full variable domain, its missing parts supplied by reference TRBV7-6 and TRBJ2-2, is GAGVSQSPRYKVTKRGQDVALRCDPISGHVSLYWYRQALGQGPEFLTYFNYEAQQDKSGLPNDRFSAERPEGSISTLTIQRTEQRDSAMYRCASSPVGWEGTGELFFGEGSRLTVL.